This TCR beta chain was found in a study of identical twins. TCRdb itself ran the 5' RACE reads through MiXCR, one entry per CDR3 protein. Seen here are roughly 540,000 distinct CDR3 sequences, 22% observed once, and the top ten hold about 0.91%. CDR3 length: 12 residues. Germline V gives CDR1 DFQATT, CDR2 SNEGSKA (reference sequence). With 6 bases removed from V and 3 bases from J, the gap between germline ends came to 11 bases. These sequences were also reported in another study, on T cells expressing NK-cell markers. That report notes: Dominant NKG2C+ clonotypes made up roughly 1.0-7.5% of CD8+ T cells in 5 or 6 donors.

The receptor was derived from a woman younger than 35 in good health. J is TRBJ1-1 and V is TRBV20-1; TRBD1 is a possible D gene (5 bases). The material sequenced was CD4+ T cells sorted from blood. CDR3 loop: CSAGVGDTEAFF. The CDR3 DNA reads as TGCAGTGCGGGGGTGGGAGACACTGAAGCTTTCTTT.